One and the same sample provided the 23 T cell receptor beta chains below, sequenced in a study of T cells in women clearing cervical HPV infection (dated by TCRdb to 2016 to 2019). Libraries were built with the immunoSEQ multiplex PCR assay. TCRdb mirrors the immuneACCESS table, restricted to in-frame sequences. Some clones are absent from its copies; in checked studies, under half trace to an unresolved V gene, and the reason for the others is unknown. This sample's table has entries for nearly 35,000 clones. 1.6% of the sample comes from the top ten. The sequencing input was blood buffy coat. The receptors originated from a woman between 18 and 75 years old with a cervical HPV16 infection that either progressed to CIN3+ or cleared (not recorded which).

As to this clone: The CDR3 end is not reached by the read, which stops 3 residues before it; the germline J gene fills it in. V and J are TRBV28 and TRBJ1-3; D perhaps matches TRBD1 (6 bases). The germline V and J ends were trimmed by 6 bases and 0 bases, with 15 bases remaining between them. The CDR3 runs 16 residues. Germline V gives CDR1 MDHEN, CDR2 SYDVKM. Partial CDR3 DNA: TGTGCCAGCAGCTCTTACAGGGTTAGCTCTGGAAACACC. The encoded protein is CASSSYRVSSGNT. The CDR3, in full, reads CASSSYRVSSGNTIYF.

A remark on this clone: Coverage ceases 3 residues before the CDR3 finishes, and the germline J gene fills in the end. This chain joins TRBV7-7 and TRBJ2-3, with 10 bases aligning to TRBD1. Germline-derived CDR1 and CDR2 are SSHAT and FNYEAQ (reference sequence). The CDR3 covers 15 residues. The CDR3: CASSSRQGAWETQYF. Partial CDR3 DNA: TGTGCCAGCAGCTCACGACAGGGGGCTTGGGAGACG. The whole variable domain, remainder taken from reference TRBV7-7 and TRBJ2-3, is GAGVSQSPRYKVTKRGQDVTLRCDPISSHATLYWYQQALGQGPEFLTYFNYEAQPDKSGLPSDRFSAERPEGSISTLTIQRTEQRDSAMYRCASSSRQGAWETQYFGPGTRLTVL.

Remarks on this clone: The DNA ends 3 residues before the CDR3 does, and the rest of the CDR3 is filled in from the germline J gene. The chain uses TRBV18 and TRBJ2-7, with TRBD2 matching 7 bases. The CDR3 covers 14 residues. Trimming removed 0 bases from V and 6 bases from J; junction bases left unmatched: 5. From germline, CDR1 is KGHSH and CDR2 LQKENI. Partial CDR3 DNA: TGTGCCAGCTCACCACCGCTGGGGAGGGGCGAG. Its translation: CASSPPLGRGE. The entire CDR3 protein is CASSPPLGRGEQYF.

Regarding this clone: The CDR3 goes on 3 residues after the read ends, and that part is filled in from the germline J gene. The chain links TRBV20-1 to TRBJ2-5, with D perhaps TRBD1 (6 bases). The CDR3 spans 13 residues. The germline gives CDR1 DFQATT, CDR2 SNEGSKA (reference sequence). V shed 4 bases and J shed 1 base, with 10 bases lying between them. The CDR3 sequence: CSATRTAQETQYF. The DNA read from the CDR3 is TGCAGTGCTACCCGGACAGCCCAAGAGACC.

A word on this clone: The CDR3 is cut off 3 residues early in the read; its end comes from the germline J gene. J is TRBJ2-1 and V is TRBV12-3 or TRBV12-4; a possible D gene is TRBD2 (5 bases). The length of the CDR3 is 14 residues. V gave up 3 bases and J gave up 8 bases, with 14 bases separating them. The CDR3 bases that were read are TGTGCCAGCAGTTTTCGGACTTGGAGCGATGAG. Translation: CASSFRTWSDE. The full CDR3 protein reads CASSFRTWSDEQFF.

About this clone itself: The CDR3 end falls 3 residues outside the read, so it is completed with the germline J gene. V and J are TRBV19 and TRBJ1-6; D not resolved. Germline-derived CDR1 and CDR2 are LNHDA and SQIVND (reference sequence). The CDR3 sequence is 15 residues long. The V end was cut by 3 bases, the J end by 9 bases, with 15 bases between. The covered CDR3 bases are TGTGCCAGTAGTATTAGCGTCAGGAAGAGTTCACCC. It is translated as CASSISVRKSSP. The complete CDR3 sequence is CASSISVRKSSPLHF.

Concerning this clone itself: The read ends 3 residues early relative to the CDR3; the germline J gene fills the gap. The J gene is TRBJ2-3, the V gene TRBV7-2; the D gene is possibly TRBD1 (5 bases). The CDR3 runs 13 residues. Germline assignment: CDR1 SGHTA and CDR2 FQGNSA. CDR3 bases read: TGTGCCAGCAGCTTAGGAGGACAAGAGACG. This sequence encodes CASSLGGQET. The whole CDR3 is CASSLGGQETQYF.

The CDR3 sequence: CASSRTSGGSYNEQFF. Partial CDR3 DNA: TGTGCCAGCAGTCGGACTAGCGGGGGGTCCTACAATGAG. The V and J genes are TRBV5-4 and TRBJ2-1; the match to TRBD2 covers 14 bases. With the read ending 3 residues before the CDR3 end, the germline J gene is used to fill in that end. Germline lookup yields CDR1 SGHNT and CDR2 YYREEE (reference sequence). V trimming: 5 bases; J trimming: 1 base; junction bases outside the gene matches: 2. The CDR3 is 16 amino acids.

For this clone: The read ends 3 residues early relative to the CDR3; the germline J gene fills the gap. This chain links TRBV5-1 with TRBJ2-1; D is uncertain. Germline lookup yields CDR1 SGHRS and CDR2 YFSETQ. The CDR3 spans 13 residues. V was clipped by 5 bases and J by 3 bases, with 9 bases between them. The CDR3 here is CASRVEIYNEQFF. The sequenced CDR3 bases are TGCGCCAGCAGGGTAGAGATCTACAATGAG.

On this clone: Sequencing ends 3 residues short of the CDR3 end; the germline J gene provides the rest. The V gene is TRBV19, the J gene TRBJ2-5; D possibly corresponds to TRBD1 (5 bases). From germline, CDR1 is LNHDA and CDR2 SQIVND (reference sequence). V lost 1 base to trimming and J lost 2 bases, with 11 bases between them. The length of the CDR3 is 15 residues. The sequenced part of the CDR3 DNA is TGTGCCAGTAGTATAGTGGACACACCGCAAGAGACC. This gives the protein CASSIVDTPQET. The whole CDR3 sequence is CASSIVDTPQETQYF.

Note on this clone: Read data end 3 residues before the CDR3 end; the end is taken from the germline J gene. V gene TRBV7-3 combines with J gene TRBJ2-5, with D uncertain. V was pared by 2 bases and J by 2 bases, with 6 bases between. Germline assignment: CDR1 SGHTA and CDR2 FQGTGA. CDR3 length: 13 amino acids. CDR3 sequence: CASSLDRQETQYF. The CDR3 DNA, read in part, is TGTGCCAGCAGCTTAGATAGACAAGAGACC.

Turning to this clone: Read data end 3 residues before the CDR3 end; the end is taken from the germline J gene. The rearrangement links TRBV30 to TRBJ1-4; 9 bases agree with TRBD1. The CDR3 spans 13 residues. J was trimmed by 6 bases and V by 5 bases; bases with no gene match: 4. Germline V gives CDR1 GTSNPN, CDR2 SVGIG (reference sequence). The CDR3 protein is CAWAGQGYEKLFF. CDR3 bases read: TGTGCCTGGGCGGGACAGGGCTATGAAAAA.

With regard to this clone: Sequencing ends 3 residues short of the CDR3 end; the germline J gene provides the rest. The V gene is TRBV5-1, the J gene TRBJ2-3; 11 bases agree with TRBD2. The germline V gene encodes CDR1 SGHRS and CDR2 YFSETQ. The CDR3 loop spans 16 amino acids. After removal of 3 bases from V and 5 bases from J, the junction contained 8 bases not matched to a gene. The CDR3 protein is CASSSSSGLAGDTQYF. The CDR3 DNA, read in part, is TGCGCCAGCAGCTCCTCGTCCGGACTAGCGGGAGATACG.

The CDR3 sequence is CASSQVLSGKHGYTF. CDR3 DNA (partial): TGCGCCAGCAGCCAAGTGTTATCGGGGAAGCATGGC. This chain uses TRBV4-1 with TRBJ1-2, with D uncertain. Sequencing ends 3 residues short of the CDR3 end; the germline J gene provides the rest. V was pared by 1 base and J by 6 bases, with 15 bases between. Germline V gene lookup returns CDR1 MGHRA and CDR2 YSYEKL. CDR3 length: 15 residues.

Remarks on this clone: The read terminates 3 residues before the CDR3 end, so the remaining end is supplied by the germline J gene. The chain recombines TRBV20-1 with TRBJ1-1; D unresolved. Between the trimmed V and J ends, which lost 2 bases and 0 bases, there was a span of 10 bases. The CDR3 extends over 14 amino acids. CDR1 DFQATT and CDR2 SNEGSKA come from the germline V gene (reference sequence). The CDR3 DNA, read in part, is TGCAGTGCTAGAACCGGTCAGGTGAACACTGAA. Protein sequence: CSARTGQVNTE. The complete CDR3 reads CSARTGQVNTEAFF.

On this clone itself: The CDR3 end is not reached by the read, which stops 3 residues before it; the germline J gene fills it in. The gene calls are TRBV5-8 and TRBJ2-5; 8 bases are shared with TRBD1. Germline V gene sequence: CDR1 SGHTS, CDR2 YDEGEE. The junction had 6 bases not matched to a gene; V was cut back by 3 bases and J by 5 bases. This CDR3 has 14 amino acids. CDR3 bases read: TGTGCCAGCAGCTCCAGACAGGGGTGGGAGACC. Translation gives CASSSRQGWET. The entire CDR3 protein is CASSSRQGWETQYF.

With respect to this clone: The CDR3 is cut off 3 residues early in the read; its end comes from the germline J gene. This chain uses TRBV16 with TRBJ1-1; D is perhaps TRBD1 (5 bases). Germline V gene lookup returns CDR1 KGHSY and CDR2 FQNENV. The CDR3 contains 14 residues. V was clipped by 0 bases and J by 4 bases, with 9 bases between them. The covered CDR3 bases are TGTGCCAGCAGCCAATCGTGGGGCACCACTGAA. This encodes CASSQSWGTTE. The CDR3 in full is CASSQSWGTTEAFF.

Comment on this clone: The sequence runs out 3 residues before the end of the CDR3; the remainder is reconstructed from the germline J gene. The chain combines TRBV20-1 with TRBJ2-3, with 13 bases fitting TRBD2. The CDR3 length is 15 residues. After removal of 5 bases from V and 4 bases from J, the junction contained 6 bases not matched to a gene. The germline CDR1 and CDR2 sequences are DFQATT and SNEGSKA (reference sequence). The part of the CDR3 DNA that was read is TGCAGTGCTGGGACTAGCGGGACGGGCCCAGATACG. Protein: CSAGTSGTGPDT. The whole CDR3 protein is CSAGTSGTGPDTQYF.

As regards this clone: Coverage ceases 3 residues before the CDR3 finishes, and the germline J gene fills in the end. The V and J genes are TRBV2 and TRBJ2-2; 10 bases agree with TRBD1. The CDR3 length is 16 residues. Per the germline V gene, CDR1 is SNHLY and CDR2 is FYNNEI. The CDR3 DNA, read in part, is TGTGCCAGCAGTGAAGGGGCGGGACAGGGGAATGAAAAG. This sequence encodes CASSEGAGQGNEK. The whole CDR3 is CASSEGAGQGNEKLFF.

Turning to this clone: Germline and junction disagree at one end, which may indicate a read error. This same CDR3 is encoded by further DNA sequences in the sample. Incomplete CDR3 DNA: TGTGCCAGCAGCTTAGCACAGGGTTCTGGAAACACA. Translating gives CASSLAQGSGNT. The CDR3, in full, reads CASSLAQGSGNTIYF. The gene calls are TRBV7-2 and TRBJ1-3; a possible D gene is TRBD1 (6 bases). The read comes to an end 3 residues before the CDR3 does, leaving the germline J gene to fill in the end. This CDR3 region has 15 residues. The germline V gene has CDR1 SGHTA and CDR2 FQGNSA.

CDR3 region: CSAEPPTSGEKDTQYF. The CDR3 DNA, read in part, is TGCAGTGCTGAGCCTCCGACTAGCGGGGAGAAGGATACG. The chain combines TRBV20-1 with TRBJ2-3; 11 bases agree with TRBD2. The read comes to an end 3 residues before the CDR3 does, leaving the germline J gene to fill in the end. This CDR3 contains 16 residues. The germline CDR1 and CDR2 sequences are DFQATT and SNEGSKA (reference sequence). The ends lost 5 bases at V and 6 bases at J; junction bases unmatched: 13.

Remarks on this clone: The read terminates 3 residues ahead of where the CDR3 ends, so the germline J gene completes it. The rearrangement uses TRBV30 and TRBJ2-3; maybe TRBD2 (7 bases). The germline gives CDR1 GTSNPN, CDR2 SVGIG (reference sequence). This CDR3 has 14 amino acids. The sequenced part of the CDR3 DNA is TGTGCCTGGAGTGTTAGGCGGGGGCTGAAGACG. This sequence encodes CAWSVRRGLKT. The full CDR3 protein is CAWSVRRGLKTQYF.

As for this clone: The CDR3 is cut off 3 residues early in the read; its end comes from the germline J gene. The rearrangement uses TRBV19 and TRBJ2-1; possible D gene TRBD2, 5 bases. V was cut by 3 bases and J by 1 base, with 10 bases left in between. CDR1 and CDR2 (germline): LNHDA, SQIVND (reference sequence). This CDR3 has 15 residues. Incomplete CDR3 DNA: TGTGCCAGTAGTATTCAGCGGCAGTCCTACAATGAG. Amino acid sequence: CASSIQRQSYNE. The full CDR3 protein reads CASSIQRQSYNEQFF.